At least ten counts were recorded for the clone carrying this TCR beta chain. No antigen is known for it. From germline, CDR1 is DFQATT and CDR2 SNEGSKA (reference sequence). The CDR3 has 14 amino acids. J lost 4 bases, V lost 1 base, and 5 bases had no gene match. The data derive from a study of CD8 T cells in ankylosing spondylitis. Overall study results and limits: Apparently characteristic of ankylosing spondylitis blood was a TCR beta motif (eight highly homologous variants). Disease-linked clones proved CD8+ and comparatively uncommon in peripheral blood. Disease-linked clones were reportedly significantly enriched in matched ankylosing spondylitis synovial fluid.

For TCR beta, libraries came from quantitative 5'-RACE with molecular barcodes. TCRdb ran MiXCR on the 5' RACE reads and lists one entry per CDR3 protein. The sample holds some 87,000 distinct CDR3 sequences, about 9% seen once. The chain has TRBV20-1 and TRBJ2-5; 8 nucleotides agree with TRBD2. What was sequenced was blood, either unsorted or a sorted T cell fraction (not recorded which). The source is a male donor with ankylosing spondylitis or in good health (not recorded which). The CDR3 region is CSARAWTSLETQYF. The DNA for the CDR3 is TGCAGTGCTAGAGCTTGGACTAGCCTAGAGACCCAGTACTTC.